This TCR beta chain emerged from a study of tumor and adjacent non-tumor tissue in lung cancer. RNA was extracted from bulk tissue without any cell sorting. This clonotype was recorded once. Its antigen is as yet unknown. Three rounds of nested PCR, following a modified ARM-PCR protocol, produced the TCRbeta library. Via MiXCR, TCRdb re-called the multiplex PCR reads, giving one row per CDR3 protein. The profile shows 200,000 to 250,000 distinct CDR3 sequences, less than 80% of them singletons. Whole-study findings and limits: Tumor tissue had significantly higher TCR diversity than normal lung. Top 100 clones took a larger repertoire share in normal lung.

Sequencing input: lung tumor tissue. The sequence was obtained from a man aged 55 to 69 with non-small cell lung cancer.

CDR3 nucleotides: TGTGCCAGCAGCCCAATCGACAGGTTGTACGAGCGATACTTC. This encodes CASSPIDRLYERYF. This chain joins TRBV11-2 and TRBJ2-7, with D possibly being TRBD1 (6 bases). V was clipped by 5 bases and J by 13 bases, with 24 bases between them. CDR3 length: 14 residues. Germline V CDR1 and CDR2: SGHAT, FQNNGV.